Below are 6 T cell receptor beta chains sequenced from a single sample in a study of regulatory T cells in long-lasting Graves disease. TCR beta libraries were built with iRepertoire HTBI primers and Arm-PCR of CDR3 regions. TCRdb re-analysed the multiplex PCR reads in MiXCR, keeping a single row per CDR3 protein. The table shows 350,000 to 550,000 distinct CDR3 sequences, with approximately 14% occurring only once. The time point: newly diagnosed GD, antithyroid drugs for less than 3 months. PBMC RNA was the source of the TCR library. These data were also filed under a second study, of T cells in Graves' hyperthyroidism and ophthalmopathy.

The sample in question was peripheral blood mononuclear cells (PBMCs), obtained at new diagnosis, from a patient treated with antithyroid drugs. The source is a woman aged 45-65 years with Graves disease.

This clonotype has ten or more counts. The chain joins TRBV7-9 to TRBJ2-5, with TRBD1 matching 7 bases. The germline gives CDR1 SEHNR, CDR2 FQNEAQ (reference sequence). Trimming removed 5 bases from V and 7 bases from J; junction bases left unmatched: 7. This CDR3 spans 13 amino acids. In nucleotides, the CDR3 is TGTGCCAGCAGCACCCAAGGGGGCGGGACCCAGTACTTC. Translation gives CASSTQGGGTQYF.

V and J are TRBV19 and TRBJ2-7; D unresolved. This CDR3 comprises 13 residues. Trimming shortened V by 4 bases and J by 3 bases, and 10 bases separated the two germline ends. In germline, CDR1 is LNHDA, CDR2 SQIVND (reference sequence). This chain's CDR3 is CASSTRPDYEQYF. The CDR3 DNA reads TGTGCCAGTAGTACCCGACCGGACTACGAGCAGTACTTC.

On this clonotype: This likely reflects a read error, since a far larger clone is one base away. The chain combines TRBV2 with TRBJ2-1; 12 nucleotides agree with TRBD2. The DNA matches TRBJ2-5 better at its end, which makes the J call doubtful. CDR1 is SNHLY and CDR2 is FYNNEI in the germline V gene. The CDR3 loop spans 16 amino acids. CDR3 sequence (DNA): TGTGCCAGCGGTCCCCGACTAGCGGGAGTGGGAGAGACCCAGTACTTC. Translation gives CASGPRLAGVGETQYF.

The V gene is TRBV24-1, the J gene TRBJ1-2; D unresolved. Germline lookup yields CDR1 KGHDR and CDR2 SFDVKD. The V end was cut by 4 bases, the J end by 3 bases, with 14 bases between. CDR3 size: 15 residues. CDR3 region: CATSDPGRSHYGYTF. In DNA form, the CDR3 reads TGTGCCACCAGTGACCCAGGACGGTCGCACTATGGCTACACCTTC.

The chain links TRBV4-1 to TRBJ2-1; D unresolved. CDR1 and CDR2 from the germline V gene are MGHRA and YSYEKL. The CDR3 sequence is 15 residues long. Trimming left V 1 base short and J 6 bases short, with 13 bases between. This CDR3 reads CASSQAGKSGNEQFF. The CDR3 nucleotides are TGCGCCAGCAGCCAAGCGGGTAAGAGTGGCAATGAGCAGTTCTTC.

This clonotype has more than one count but fewer than ten. The gene calls are TRBV3-1 and TRBJ2-6, with 9 bases fitting TRBD1. Per germline, CDR1 LGHDT and CDR2 YNNKEL (reference sequence). Trimming removed 3 bases from V and 0 bases from J; junction bases left unmatched: 6. The CDR3 is 18 amino acids. In DNA, the CDR3 is TGTGCCAGCAGCCAGCTGGGACAGGGAAGCTCTGGGGCCAACGTCCTGACTTTC. Protein sequence: CASSQLGQGSSGANVLTF.